The sequence of this TCR beta chain was determined in a study of blood T cell repertoires in COVID-19. Across the study: Italy, Spain and the United States were the sources of the convalescent and acute COVID-19 samples. T cells, B-cell-depleted T cells, or PBMCs supplied cDNA or gDNA.

In the original workflow: Estimation of nucleated cell counts relied on the amplification of reference gene primers. The repertoire was sequenced with immunoSEQ multiplex PCR; TCRdb's copy has only in-frame clones and lacks some. V and J calls plus clone size are reproduced from that table; the DNA served to infer D and trimming. Of approximately 68,000 clones in the sample, 79% were seen once. The CDR3 runs to 13 residues. Trimming left V 0 bases short and J 10 bases short, with 12 bases between. Germline V CDR1 and CDR2: MNHNS, SASEGT. This chain links TRBV6-1 with TRBJ1-1; D ambiguous. Sequencing was done on a sample of peripheral blood. This TCR derives from a woman in her forties or fifties with acute or convalescent COVID-19. The CDR3 protein is CASSEARGFVAFF. For the CDR3, the DNA is TGTGCCAGCAGTGAAGCTCGGGGATTTGTAGCTTTCTTT.